This T cell receptor (beta chain) was recovered during a study of T cells in narcolepsy. Study-level background: Patients with NT1 or NT2 and healthy control donors were enrolled. The study, taken as a whole, reports: Reportedly, autoreactive clonotypes were serially detected in patients' blood but not controls'. Autoreactive clone sequences were missing from some blood memory CD4+ repertoires. Comparing one patient's CSF and blood CD4+ clonotypes highlighted HCRT- and TRIB2-specific autoreactive clonotypes.

V was clipped by 8 bases and J by 1 base, with 15 bases between them. CDR3 length: 14 amino acids. A remark on this clone: Its cognate antigen is unknown.

Measured with immunoSEQ multiplex PCR; TCRdb has only the in-frame clones, and not every one. Seen here are 25,000 to 35,000 clones, 79% observed once, and the top ten hold more than 6.5%. This rearrangement joins TRBV23-1 to TRBJ2-7; a weak D match, TRBD1 (6 bases). TRBV23-1 is classed as an ORF, of uncertain function. The sequenced sample consisted of memory (CD45RA-) CD4+ T cells from blood. This receptor was obtained from a human donor in good health. The CDR3 DNA is TGCGCCAGCCCCATCCCGGACAGATCCTACGAGCAGTACTTC. Translated, it gives CASPIPDRSYEQYF.